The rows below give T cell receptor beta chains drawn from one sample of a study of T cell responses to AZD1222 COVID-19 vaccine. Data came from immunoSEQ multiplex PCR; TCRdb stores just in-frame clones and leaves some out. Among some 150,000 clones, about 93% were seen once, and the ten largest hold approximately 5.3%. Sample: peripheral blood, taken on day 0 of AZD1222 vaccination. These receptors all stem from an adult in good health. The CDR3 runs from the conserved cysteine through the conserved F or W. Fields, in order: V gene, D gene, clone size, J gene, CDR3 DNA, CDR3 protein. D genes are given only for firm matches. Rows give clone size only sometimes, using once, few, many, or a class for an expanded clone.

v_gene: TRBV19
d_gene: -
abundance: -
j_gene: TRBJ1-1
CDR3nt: TGTGCCAGTAGTATAGGTAACACTGAAGCTTTCTTT
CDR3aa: CASSIGNTEAFF

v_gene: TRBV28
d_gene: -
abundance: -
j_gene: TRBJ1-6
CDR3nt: TGTGCCAGCAGTTTTGGGACCTGGAATTCACCCCTCCACTTT
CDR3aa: CASSFGTWNSPLHF

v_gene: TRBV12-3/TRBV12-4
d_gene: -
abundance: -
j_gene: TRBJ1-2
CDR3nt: TGTGCCAGCAACTTCGACAGACTGGGCTACACCTTC
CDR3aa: CASNFDRLGYTF

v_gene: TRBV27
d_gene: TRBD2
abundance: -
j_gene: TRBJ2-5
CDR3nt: TGTGCCAGCAGACATAGCGGGAGGGGTGAGACCCAGTACTTC
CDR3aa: CASRHSGRGETQYF

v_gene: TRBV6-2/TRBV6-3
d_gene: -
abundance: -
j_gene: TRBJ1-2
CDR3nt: TGTGCCAGCAGTTACTCCGGCGGCTATGGCTACACCTTC
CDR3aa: CASSYSGGYGYTF

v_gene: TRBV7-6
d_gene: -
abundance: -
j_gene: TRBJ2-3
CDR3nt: TGTGCCAGCAGCTTGAATCCGGCGATAGGGGGGACAGATACGCAGTATTTT
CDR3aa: CASSLNPAIGGTDTQYF

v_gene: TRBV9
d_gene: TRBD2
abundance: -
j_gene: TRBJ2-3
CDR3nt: TGTGCCAGCAGCGTAGGGACTAGCGGGACACTGGATACGCAGTATTTT
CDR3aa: CASSVGTSGTLDTQYF

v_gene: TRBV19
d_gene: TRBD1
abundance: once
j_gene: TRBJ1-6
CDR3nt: TGTGCCAGTCGATGGGACAGCAATTCACCCCTCCACTTT
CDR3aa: CASRWDSNSPLHF

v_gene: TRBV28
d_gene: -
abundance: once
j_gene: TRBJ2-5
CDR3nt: TGTGCCAGCAGCAGGGGGGGGTTAGAGACCCAGTACTTC
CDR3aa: CASSRGGLETQYF

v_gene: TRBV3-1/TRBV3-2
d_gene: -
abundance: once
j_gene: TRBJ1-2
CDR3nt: TGTGCCAGCAGCCAAGAATCCACAGGTCGGACGAAAGGCTACACCTTC
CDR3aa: CASSQESTGRTKGYTF

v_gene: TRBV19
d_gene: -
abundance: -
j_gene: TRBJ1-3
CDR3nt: TGTGCCAGTGGGGGATCTGGAAACACCATATATTTT
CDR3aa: CASGGSGNTIYF

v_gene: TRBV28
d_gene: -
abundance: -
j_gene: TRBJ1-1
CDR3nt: TGTGCCAGCAGTTCCCACGGGGAGGGTCGGACTGAAGCTTTCTTT
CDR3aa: CASSSHGEGRTEAFF

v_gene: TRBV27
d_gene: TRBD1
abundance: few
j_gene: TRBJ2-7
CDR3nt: TGTGCCAGCAGGACGCTGCGGGACAGGTCCTACGAGCAGTACTTC
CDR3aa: CASRTLRDRSYEQYF

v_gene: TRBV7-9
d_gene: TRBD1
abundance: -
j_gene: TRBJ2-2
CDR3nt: TGTGCCACCCCCGGGACAGACCACACCGGGGAGCTGTTTTTT
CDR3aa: CATPGTDHTGELFF

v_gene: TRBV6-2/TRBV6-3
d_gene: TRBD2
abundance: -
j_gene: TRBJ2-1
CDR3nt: TGTGCCAGCAGTTTGCCTAGCGGGAGGGGTAACTACAATGAGCAGTTCTTC
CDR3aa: CASSLPSGRGNYNEQFF

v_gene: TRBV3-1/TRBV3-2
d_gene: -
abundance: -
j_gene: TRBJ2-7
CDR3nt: TGTGCCAGCAGCCAAGGGGACACTCCCTACGAGCAGTACTTC
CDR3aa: CASSQGDTPYEQYF

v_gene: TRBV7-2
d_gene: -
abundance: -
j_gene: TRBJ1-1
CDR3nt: TGTGCCAGCAGCGGGCGGGGGGACACTGAAGCTTTCTTT
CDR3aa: CASSGRGDTEAFF

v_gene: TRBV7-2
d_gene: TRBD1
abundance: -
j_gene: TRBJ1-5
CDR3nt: TGTGCCAGCAGCCTCGCACAGGGGTCTCAGCCCCAGCATTTT
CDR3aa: CASSLAQGSQPQHF

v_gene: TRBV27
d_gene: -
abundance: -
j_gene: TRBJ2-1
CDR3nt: TGTGCCAGCAGTTTATACCGTGACCGGTGGTTCTTC
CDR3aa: CASSLYRDRWFF

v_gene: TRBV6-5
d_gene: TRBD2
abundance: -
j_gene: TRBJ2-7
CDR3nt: TGTGCCAGCGCCCCGGGGACTAGCTACGAGCAGTACTTC
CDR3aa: CASAPGTSYEQYF

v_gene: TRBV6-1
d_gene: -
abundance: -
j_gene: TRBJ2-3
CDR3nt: TGTGCCAGCAGTGAAGCCGTGGATACGCAGTATTTT
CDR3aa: CASSEAVDTQYF

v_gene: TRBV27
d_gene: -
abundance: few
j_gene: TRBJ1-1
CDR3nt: TGTGCCAGCAGTCCTCTGGGGAGGAGTCACACTGAAGCTTTCTTT
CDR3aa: CASSPLGRSHTEAFF

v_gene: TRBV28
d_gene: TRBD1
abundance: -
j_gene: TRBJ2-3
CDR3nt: TGTGCCAGCAGCCGTGGACAGGGAAGGGAGGCGCAGTATTTT
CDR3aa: CASSRGQGREAQYF

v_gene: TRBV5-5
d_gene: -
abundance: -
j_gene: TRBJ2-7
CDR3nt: TGTGCCAGCAGCTGGGCCCCTCTGGGCGAGCAGTACTTC
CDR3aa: CASSWAPLGEQYF

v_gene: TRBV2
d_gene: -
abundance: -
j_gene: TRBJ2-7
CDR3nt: TGTGCCAGCAGTGCCTCCTACGAGCAGTACTTC
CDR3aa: CASSASYEQYF

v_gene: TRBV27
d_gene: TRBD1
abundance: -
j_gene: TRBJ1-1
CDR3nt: TGTGCCAGCAGGGACAGGGGTGGGACTGAAGCTTTCTTT
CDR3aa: CASRDRGGTEAFF

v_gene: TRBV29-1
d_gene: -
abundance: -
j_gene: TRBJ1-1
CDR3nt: TGCAGCGTTGACCCTAAGGGTGTGAACACTGAAGCTTTCTTT
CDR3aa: CSVDPKGVNTEAFF

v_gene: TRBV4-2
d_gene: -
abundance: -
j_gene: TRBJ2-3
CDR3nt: TGTGCCAGCAGCCAAGAATTCCCCCCGGGACTCTACACAGATACGCAGTATTTT
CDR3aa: CASSQEFPPGLYTDTQYF

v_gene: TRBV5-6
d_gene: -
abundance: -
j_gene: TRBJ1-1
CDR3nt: TGTGCCAGCAGCTTGGAGGGTAGGAACACTGAAGCTTTCTTT
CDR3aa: CASSLEGRNTEAFF

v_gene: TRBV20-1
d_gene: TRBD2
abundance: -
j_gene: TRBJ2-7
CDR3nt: TGCAGTGCTACTGACACTAGCGGGAGTAGGTACGAGCAGTACTTC
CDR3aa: CSATDTSGSRYEQYF

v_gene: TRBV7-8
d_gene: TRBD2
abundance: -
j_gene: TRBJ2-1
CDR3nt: TGTGCCAGCAGCTTAAGACTAGCGGGAATCTACAATGAGCAGTTCTTC
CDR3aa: CASSLRLAGIYNEQFF

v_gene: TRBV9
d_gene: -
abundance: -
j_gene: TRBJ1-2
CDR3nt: TGTGCCAGCAGCGTAGAGGGGGGCGGCTACACCTTC
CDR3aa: CASSVEGGGYTF

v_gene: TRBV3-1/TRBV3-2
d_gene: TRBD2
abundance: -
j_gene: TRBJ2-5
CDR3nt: TGTGCCAGCAGCTGGGGGGGAGTAACCCAAGAGACCCAGTACTTC
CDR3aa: CASSWGGVTQETQYF

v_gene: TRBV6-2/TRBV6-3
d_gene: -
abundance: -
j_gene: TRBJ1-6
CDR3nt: TGTGCCAGCAGTTACTCGGGGACCGTACCCCTCCACTTT
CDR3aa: CASSYSGTVPLHF

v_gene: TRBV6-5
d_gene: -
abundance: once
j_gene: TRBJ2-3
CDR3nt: TGTGCCAGCACGCCCCCGGGATCCCGAGCAGATACGCAGTATTTT
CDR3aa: CASTPPGSRADTQYF

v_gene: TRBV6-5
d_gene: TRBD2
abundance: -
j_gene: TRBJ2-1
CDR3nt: TGTGCCAGCAGTTTCCCGGGACTAGGCCACAATGAGCAGTTCTTC
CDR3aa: CASSFPGLGHNEQFF

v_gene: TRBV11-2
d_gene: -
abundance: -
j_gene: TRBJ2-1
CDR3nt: TGTGCCAGCAGCCAAAACAGGAATGAGCAGTTCTTC
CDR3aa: CASSQNRNEQFF

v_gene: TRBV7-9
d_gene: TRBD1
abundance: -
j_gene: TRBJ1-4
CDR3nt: TGTGCCAGCAGCTCAAAAAGGGACAGCCTTAATGAAAAACTGTTTTTT
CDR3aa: CASSSKRDSLNEKLFF

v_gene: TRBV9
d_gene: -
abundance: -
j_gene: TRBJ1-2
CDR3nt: TGTGCCAGCAGCGTAGACGGGACGGGGGCCAGTGGCTACACCTTC
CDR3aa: CASSVDGTGASGYTF

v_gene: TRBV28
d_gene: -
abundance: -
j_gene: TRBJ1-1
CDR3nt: TGTGCCAGCAGTTGGGGGACCTCAAATGGGGACACTGAAGCTTTCTTT
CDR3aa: CASSWGTSNGDTEAFF

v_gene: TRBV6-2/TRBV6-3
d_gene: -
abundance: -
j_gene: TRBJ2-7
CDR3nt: TGTGCCAGCAGTTACAGGACCTACGAGCAGTACTTC
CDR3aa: CASSYRTYEQYF

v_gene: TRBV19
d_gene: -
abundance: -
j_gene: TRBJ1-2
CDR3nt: TGTGCCAGTAGTATAGATACGGGGAACTATGGCTACACCTTC
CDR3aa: CASSIDTGNYGYTF

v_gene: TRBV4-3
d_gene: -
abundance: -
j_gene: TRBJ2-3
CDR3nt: TGCGCCAGCAGCCAAGATTTTTCTGGCGCCGTCACAGATACGCAGTATTTT
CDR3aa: CASSQDFSGAVTDTQYF

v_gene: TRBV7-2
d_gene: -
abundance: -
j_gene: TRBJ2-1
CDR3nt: TGTGCCAGCAGCTTTCAGGGATCGAGCTCCTACAATGAGCAGTTCTTC
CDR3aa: CASSFQGSSSYNEQFF

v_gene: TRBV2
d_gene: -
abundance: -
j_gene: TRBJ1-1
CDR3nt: TGTGCCAGCAGTGAAGCGAGGACAGACACTGAAGCTTTCTTT
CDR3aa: CASSEARTDTEAFF

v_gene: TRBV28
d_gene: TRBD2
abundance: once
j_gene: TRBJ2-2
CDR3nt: TGTGCCAGCAGGCGGGGGGGAGGCACCGGGGAGCTGTTTTTT
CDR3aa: CASRRGGGTGELFF

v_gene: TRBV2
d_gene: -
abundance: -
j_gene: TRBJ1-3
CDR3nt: TGTGCCAGCAGGGTACAGGTCTCTGGAAACACCATATATTTT
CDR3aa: CASRVQVSGNTIYF

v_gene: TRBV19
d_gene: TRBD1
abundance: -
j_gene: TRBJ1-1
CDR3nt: TGTGCCAGTAGTACCGGGGACAGGCTCCCCTTTGTTGGAGGTGAAGCTTTCTTT
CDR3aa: CASSTGDRLPFVGGEAFF

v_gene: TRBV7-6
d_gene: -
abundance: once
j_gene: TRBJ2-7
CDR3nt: TGTGCCAGCAGCCCTTTCTCAAGGGAAATTTACGAGCAGTACTTC
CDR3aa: CASSPFSREIYEQYF

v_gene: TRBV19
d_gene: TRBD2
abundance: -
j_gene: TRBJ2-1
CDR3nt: TGTGCCACCGTAGGGGTATCCAGCGGGGGTAATGAGCAGTTCTTC
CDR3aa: CATVGVSSGGNEQFF

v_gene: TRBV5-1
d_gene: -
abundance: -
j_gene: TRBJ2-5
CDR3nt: TGCGCCAGCAGCGGGGAAGAGACCCAGTACTTC
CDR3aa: CASSGEETQYF

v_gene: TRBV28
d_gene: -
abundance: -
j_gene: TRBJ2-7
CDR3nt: TGTGCCAGCAGTTCCGCGGGGGCCCCCAGCTCCTACGAGCAGTACTTC
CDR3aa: CASSSAGAPSSYEQYF

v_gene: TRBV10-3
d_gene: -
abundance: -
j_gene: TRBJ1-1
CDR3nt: TGTGCCATCAGTGCCGGAGAGGGCTCAAACACTGAAGCTTTCTTT
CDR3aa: CAISAGEGSNTEAFF

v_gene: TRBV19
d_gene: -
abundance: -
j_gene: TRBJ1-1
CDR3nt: TGTGCCAGTACTCCCCTTGGGATCGACACTGAAGCTTTCTTT
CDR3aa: CASTPLGIDTEAFF

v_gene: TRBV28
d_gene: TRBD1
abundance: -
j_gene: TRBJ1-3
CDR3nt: TGTGCCAGCAGTTTAGACAGGGGGCCTGGAAACACCATATATTTT
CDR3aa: CASSLDRGPGNTIYF

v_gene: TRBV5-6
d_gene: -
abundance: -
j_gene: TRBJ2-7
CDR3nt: TGTGCCAGCAGCTTGGGGGCGGGGAATCTCTACGAGCAGTACTTC
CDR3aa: CASSLGAGNLYEQYF

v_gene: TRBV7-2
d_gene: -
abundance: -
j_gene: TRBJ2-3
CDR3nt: TGTGCCAGCAGCTTAGATGTGGGGGTGAGCACAGATACGCAGTATTTT
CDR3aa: CASSLDVGVSTDTQYF

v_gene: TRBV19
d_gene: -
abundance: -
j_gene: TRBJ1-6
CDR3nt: TGTGCCAGTAGGGGGGGGAGCTCCTATAATTCACCCCTCCACTTT
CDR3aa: CASRGGSSYNSPLHF

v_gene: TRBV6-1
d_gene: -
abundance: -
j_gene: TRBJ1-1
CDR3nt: TGTGCCAGCAGTGAAGCTGGAGAAATGAACACTGAAGCTTTCTTT
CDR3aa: CASSEAGEMNTEAFF